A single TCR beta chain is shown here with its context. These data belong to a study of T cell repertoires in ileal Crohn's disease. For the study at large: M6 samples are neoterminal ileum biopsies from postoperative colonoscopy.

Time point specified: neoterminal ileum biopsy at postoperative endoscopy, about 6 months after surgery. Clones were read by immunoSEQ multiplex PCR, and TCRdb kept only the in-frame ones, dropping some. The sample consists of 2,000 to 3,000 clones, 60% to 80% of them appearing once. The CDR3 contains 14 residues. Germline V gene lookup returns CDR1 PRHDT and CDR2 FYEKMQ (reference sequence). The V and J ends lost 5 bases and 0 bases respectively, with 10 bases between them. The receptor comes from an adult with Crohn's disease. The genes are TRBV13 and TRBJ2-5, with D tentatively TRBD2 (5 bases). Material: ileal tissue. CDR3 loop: CASSRRTDQETQYF. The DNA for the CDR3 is TGTGCCAGCAGCCGCCGGACTGACCAAGAGACCCAGTACTTC.